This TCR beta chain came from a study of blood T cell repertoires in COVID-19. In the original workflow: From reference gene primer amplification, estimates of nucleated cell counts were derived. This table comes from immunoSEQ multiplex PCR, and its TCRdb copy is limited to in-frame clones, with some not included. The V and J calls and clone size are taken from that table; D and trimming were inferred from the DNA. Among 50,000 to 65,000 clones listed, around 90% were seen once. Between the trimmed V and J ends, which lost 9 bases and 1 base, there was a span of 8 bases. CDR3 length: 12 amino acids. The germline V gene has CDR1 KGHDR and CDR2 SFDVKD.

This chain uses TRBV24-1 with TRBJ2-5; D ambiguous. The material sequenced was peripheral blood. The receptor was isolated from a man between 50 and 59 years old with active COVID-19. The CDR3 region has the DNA TGTGCCACCCACATGGCCCAAGAGACCCAGTACTTC. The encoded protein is CATHMAQETQYF.